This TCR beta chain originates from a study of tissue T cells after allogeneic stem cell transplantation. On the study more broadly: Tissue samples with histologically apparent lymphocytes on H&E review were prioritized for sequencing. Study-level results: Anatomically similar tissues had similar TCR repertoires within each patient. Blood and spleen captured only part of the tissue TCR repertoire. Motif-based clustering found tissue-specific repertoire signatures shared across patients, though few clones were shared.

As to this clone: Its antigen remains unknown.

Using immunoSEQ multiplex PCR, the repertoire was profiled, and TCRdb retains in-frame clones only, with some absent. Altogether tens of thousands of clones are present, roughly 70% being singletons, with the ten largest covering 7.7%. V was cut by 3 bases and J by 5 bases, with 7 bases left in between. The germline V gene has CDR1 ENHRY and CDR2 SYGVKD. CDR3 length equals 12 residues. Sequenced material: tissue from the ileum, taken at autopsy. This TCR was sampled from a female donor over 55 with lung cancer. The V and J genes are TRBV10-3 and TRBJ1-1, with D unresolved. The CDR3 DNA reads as TGTGCCATCAGTGATAGGAGAACTGAAGCTTTCTTT. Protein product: CAISDRRTEAFF.